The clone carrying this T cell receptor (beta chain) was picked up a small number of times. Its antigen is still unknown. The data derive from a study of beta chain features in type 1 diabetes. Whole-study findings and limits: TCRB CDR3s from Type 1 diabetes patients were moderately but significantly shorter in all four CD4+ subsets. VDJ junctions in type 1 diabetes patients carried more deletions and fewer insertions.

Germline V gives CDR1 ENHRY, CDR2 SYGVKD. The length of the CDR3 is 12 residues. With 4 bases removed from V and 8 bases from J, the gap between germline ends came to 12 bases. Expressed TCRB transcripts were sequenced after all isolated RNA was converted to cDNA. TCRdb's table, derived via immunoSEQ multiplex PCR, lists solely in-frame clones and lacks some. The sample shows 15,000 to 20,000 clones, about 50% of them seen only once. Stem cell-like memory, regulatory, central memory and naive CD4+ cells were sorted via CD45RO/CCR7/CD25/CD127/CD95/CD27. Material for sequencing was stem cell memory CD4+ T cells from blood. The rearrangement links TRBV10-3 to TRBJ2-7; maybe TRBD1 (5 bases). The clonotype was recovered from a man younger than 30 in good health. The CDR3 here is CAISGSRGQQYF. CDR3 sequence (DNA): TGTGCCATCAGTGGTAGTAGGGGCCAGCAGTACTTC.